The clone carrying this T cell receptor beta chain came up many times. Its antigen is not known. This sequence may be a read error, since a much larger clone differs from it by one base. Collection of 8.5 to 10 milliliters of peripheral blood was performed for each donor. Each sample used at least 7 million PBMCs. The CDR3 length is 14 residues. V gave up 8 bases and J gave up 11 bases, with 24 bases separating them. The germline V gene has CDR1 SGHTA and CDR2 FQGNSA. This sample was included in a study of blood T cells in healthy people across ages. Study-level results: Researchers report that TCR beta diversity correlated strongly with naive T cell percentage.

A sample-barcoded 5' primer and a J-beta primer mix were used in a second PCR of roughly 7 to 11 cycles. TCRdb fed the 5' RACE reads into MiXCR, producing one record per CDR3 protein. The table lists about 650,000 distinct CDR3 sequences, approximately 29% of them singletons. The J gene is TRBJ2-5, the V gene TRBV7-2, with a possible D match to TRBD2 (6 bases). The source material was blood. This receptor was taken from a woman over 75 in good health. Here the CDR3 DNA reads TGTGCCAGCCGCGGAGCGGGTGGCGGGAATGAGCAGTACTTC. Translated: CASRGAGGGNEQYF.